The 21 T cell receptor beta chains listed next were all sequenced from one sample in a study of regulatory and conventional T cells in RAG deficiency. Conventional CD4+ T cells were sorted from blood as CD25-low CD127-high cells. This table comes from immunoSEQ multiplex PCR, and its TCRdb copy is limited to in-frame clones, with some not included. The sample consists of roughly 29,000 clones, more than 90% of them appearing once. This sample was shared with a second study, whose subject was regulatory T cells. This second study notes: The PCR used 52 TRBV and 13 TRBJ primers.

The sequenced sample consisted of CD25- CD4+ T cells sorted from blood. The receptors were sampled from a human donor in good health.

V gene TRBV5-4 combines with J gene TRBJ1-2; D might be TRBD1 (5 bases). Germline V gene sequence: CDR1 SGHNT, CDR2 YYREEE (reference sequence). V was clipped by 0 bases and J by 6 bases, with 6 bases between them. The CDR3 contains 12 residues. In nucleotides, the CDR3 is TGTGCCAGCAGCTTGGAAGGGGATGGCTACACCTTC. It specifies CASSLEGDGYTF. Complete variable domain (other parts from reference TRBV5-4 and TRBJ1-2): ETGVTQSPTHLIKTRGQQVTLRCSSQSGHNTVSWYQQALGQGPQFIFQYYREEENGRGNFPPRFSGLQFPNYSSELNVNALELDDSALYLCASSLEGDGYTFGSGTRLTVV.

The chain links TRBV25-1 to TRBJ2-1, with 10 bases lining up with TRBD1. This CDR3 has 16 amino acids. Germline assignment: CDR1 MGHDK and CDR2 SYGVNS. After removal of 4 bases from V and 7 bases from J, the junction contained 10 bases not matched to a gene. This chain's CDR3 is CASSAQGQGVRNEQFF. CDR3 nucleotide sequence: TGTGCCAGCAGTGCCCAAGGACAGGGGGTGAGAAATGAGCAGTTCTTC.

The rearrangement joins TRBV7-3 to TRBJ2-3; 7 bases line up with TRBD1. V shed 5 bases, J shed 0 bases, and the junction held 2 bases outside the gene matches. The CDR3 has 14 residues. Germline CDR1 SGHTA, CDR2 FQGTGA. The CDR3 here is CASSTTGSTDTQYF. In nucleotides, the CDR3 is TGTGCCAGCAGCACGACAGGGAGCACAGATACGCAGTATTTT.

The chain carries TRBV9 and TRBJ1-2; D uncertain. This CDR3 has 13 amino acids. Germline-derived CDR1 and CDR2 are SGDLS and YYNGEE. Trimming left V 1 base short and J 1 base short, with 5 bases between. The CDR3 region is CASSVLSNYGYTF. CDR3 DNA: TGTGCCAGCAGCGTACTAAGTAACTATGGCTACACCTTC.

This rearrangement joins TRBV7-9 to TRBJ1-2, with D unclear. Germline assignment: CDR1 SEHNR and CDR2 FQNEAQ (reference sequence). The V and J ends lost 2 bases and 8 bases respectively, with 12 bases between them. This CDR3 comprises 13 residues. The CDR3 reads CASSLIQRTGYTF. The CDR3 bases are TGTGCCAGCAGCTTAATACAGAGAACGGGCTACACCTTC.

The chain has TRBV7-2 and TRBJ1-2; no clear D. Germline CDR1 is SGHTA and CDR2 is FQGNSA. The CDR3 has 12 residues. V was clipped by 3 bases and J by 4 bases, with 6 bases between them. This CDR3 is CASSFRAYGYTF. In DNA, the CDR3 is TGTGCCAGCAGCTTCCGAGCCTATGGCTACACCTTC.

CDR3 DNA sequence: TGTGCCAGCAGCTTGGGTGGGGGGGCCGGGGCAGATACGCAGTATTTT. Amino acids: CASSLGGGAGADTQYF. The gene calls are TRBV5-8 and TRBJ2-3; perhaps TRBD2 as D (7 bases). CDR1 is SGHTS, CDR2 YDEGEE, per germline. There are 16 residues in the CDR3. Trimming cost V 0 bases and J 4 bases, with 15 bases left between them.

This chain connects TRBV6-6 to TRBJ2-7; D possibly corresponds to TRBD1 (6 bases). The CDR3 has 14 residues. Germline loops: CDR1 MNHNY, CDR2 SVGAGI (reference sequence). The CDR3 bases are TGTAGCAGCAGCACCCGGGACACACGGAGGGAGCAGTACTTC. Translating gives CSSSTRDTRREQYF.

The V gene is TRBV18, the J gene TRBJ2-5; D perhaps matches TRBD1 (5 bases). The CDR3 length is 14 residues. Germline CDR1 reads KGHSH; CDR2 reads LQKENI. V was pared by 1 base and J by 1 base, with 7 bases between. The CDR3 loop reads CASSPQGIQETQYF. CDR3 in DNA: TGTGCCAGCTCACCACAGGGGATCCAAGAGACCCAGTACTTC. The variable domain in full, with the rest retrieved from reference TRBV18 and TRBJ2-5, is NAGVMQNPRHLVRRRGQEARLRCSPMKGHSHVYWYRQLPEEGLKFMVYLQKENIIDESGMPKERFSAEFPKEGPSILRIQQVVRGDSAAYFCASSPQGIQETQYFGPGTRLLVL.

This chain links TRBV28 with TRBJ1-2; 7 nucleotides line up with TRBD1. The CDR3 extends over 12 amino acids. CDR1 and CDR2 from the germline V gene are MDHEN and SYDVKM. V shed 7 bases and J 4 bases; nucleotides not matched to a gene: 3. The CDR3 bases are TGTGCCAGCACCCGGACAGGCTATGGCTACACCTTC. Encoded protein: CASTRTGYGYTF.

The gene calls are TRBV6-5 and TRBJ1-2; D perhaps matches TRBD1 (6 bases). V was pared by 5 bases and J by 4 bases, with 11 bases between. CDR1 is MNHEY and CDR2 is SVGAGI in the germline V gene. The CDR3 runs 13 residues. CDR3 sequence: CASSKQGPYGYTF. DNA of the CDR3: TGTGCCAGCAGTAAACAGGGACCCTATGGCTACACCTTC.

This rearrangement joins TRBV5-6 to TRBJ1-5; 9 bases are shared with TRBD1. This CDR3 spans 17 amino acids. Germline V lookup: CDR1 SGHDT, CDR2 YYEEEE. J lost 1 base, V lost 4 bases, and 9 bases had no gene match. CDR3 nucleotides: TGTGCCAGCAGCCAAGACAGGGGGTGGGGGAGCAATCAGCCCCAGCATTTT. Encoded protein: CASSQDRGWGSNQPQHF.

This chain joins TRBV4-2 and TRBJ1-5; D not resolved. Trimming took 1 base from V and 11 from J, leaving 9 bases between them. CDR3 length: 12 residues. Germline V gene data show CDR1 as LGHNA and CDR2 as YNFKEQ. CDR3: CASSQGAQTQHF. In DNA, the CDR3 is TGTGCCAGCAGCCAAGGGGCACAAACCCAGCATTTT.

The V and J genes are TRBV7-9 and TRBJ1-2; TRBD1 matches 7 bases. The junction had 13 bases not matched to a gene; V was cut back by 5 bases and J by 4 bases. The CDR3 has 16 amino acids. Per the germline V gene, CDR1 is SEHNR and CDR2 is FQNEAQ (reference sequence). The CDR3 is CASSLGTAQNGYGYTF. Written as DNA, the CDR3 is TGTGCCAGCAGCCTCGGGACAGCCCAAAACGGCTATGGCTACACCTTC. Looking up the rest from reference TRBV7-9 and TRBJ1-2 gives the full variable domain: DTGVSQNPRHKITKRGQNVTFRCDPISEHNRLYWYRQTLGQGPEFLTYFQNEAQLEKSRLLSDRFSAERPKGSFSTLEIQRTEQGDSAMYLCASSLGTAQNGYGYTFGSGTRLTVV.

This sequence joins TRBV11-2 and TRBJ1-2; the match to TRBD1 covers 8 bases. Germline assignment: CDR1 SGHAT and CDR2 FQNNGV. With V trimmed by 6 bases and J by 0 bases, 3 bases remained unmatched. CDR3 size: 14 residues. CDR3 residues: CASRGQGANYGYTF. CDR3 coding DNA: TGTGCCAGCAGAGGACAGGGAGCTAACTATGGCTACACCTTC.

The chain joins TRBV19 to TRBJ1-2; 7 bases fit TRBD1. The CDR3 contains 16 residues. CDR1 LNHDA and CDR2 SQIVND come from the germline V gene (reference sequence). Trimming at V came to 7 bases and at J to 8 bases, leaving 19 bases not matched to a gene. CDR3 DNA sequence: TGTGCCAGTACTAAACTACGACAGGGCCTTGAGAAGGGCTACACCTTC. Translation: CASTKLRQGLEKGYTF.

For the CDR3, the DNA is TGTGCCAGCAGCCAAGACCGCCCGGAGGGCGGAGAGACCCAGTACTTC. Its translation: CASSQDRPEGGETQYF. V usage is TRBV4-2 and J usage is TRBJ2-5; weak D call: TRBD2 (6 bases). The V gene lost 0 bases and the J gene lost 4 bases, with 15 bases spanning the gap. The CDR3 consists of 16 residues. Germline-derived CDR1 and CDR2 are LGHNA and YNFKEQ.

The rearrangement uses TRBV6-1 and TRBJ1-6; no definite D call. From germline, CDR1 is MNHNS and CDR2 SASEGT. This CDR3 region has 17 residues. Trimming shortened V by 2 bases and J by 0 bases, and 11 bases separated the two germline ends. This CDR3 is CASSELDIYSYNSPLHF. CDR3 DNA: TGTGCCAGCAGTGAATTAGACATATACTCCTATAATTCACCCCTCCACTTT.

The rearrangement joins TRBV7-2 to TRBJ1-3; D is perhaps TRBD1 (5 bases). V lost 5 bases, J lost 2 bases, and 13 bases lay in between. Germline V lookup: CDR1 SGHTA, CDR2 FQGNSA. The CDR3 has 15 residues. CDR3 sequence reads: CASSPRGGTGNTIYF. The CDR3 nucleotides are TGTGCCAGCAGCCCCCGGGGGGGGACTGGAAACACCATATATTTT.

The rearrangement uses TRBV7-9 and TRBJ2-7; tentatively, D is TRBD1 (5 bases). V was trimmed by 3 bases and J by 3 bases, leaving 9 bases between them. This CDR3 has 13 amino acids. The germline CDR1 and CDR2 sequences are SEHNR and FQNEAQ (reference sequence). CDR3 region: CASSLSGIYEQYF. The CDR3 nucleotides are TGTGCCAGCAGCTTGTCAGGGATCTACGAGCAGTACTTC.

This chain uses TRBV19 with TRBJ1-4; the D is unclear. The CDR3 has 16 residues. The germline gives CDR1 LNHDA, CDR2 SQIVND (reference sequence). V was cut by 3 bases and J by 0 bases, with 11 bases left in between. The CDR3 reads CASSIWSGSTNEKLFF. CDR3 DNA: TGTGCCAGTAGTATCTGGTCGGGATCAACTAATGAAAAACTGTTTTTT. Full variable domain (missing parts from reference TRBV19 and TRBJ1-4): DGGITQSPKYLFRKEGQNVTLSCEQNLNHDAMYWYRQDPGQGLRLIYYSQIVNDFQKGDIAEGYSVSREKKESFPLTVTSAQKNPTAFYLCASSIWSGSTNEKLFFGSGTQLSVL.